The entry below gives a single T cell receptor (beta chain) sequence along with its context. Antigen specificity is unknown. PCR used 60 Vbeta primers and 13 Jbeta primers. Repertoires were generated with immunoSEQ multiplex PCR, while TCRdb's copy carries only in-frame clones and drops some. This sample has roughly 200,000 clones, with about 89% found just once. V was clipped by 5 bases and J by 5 bases, with 19 bases between them. Germline V gene data show CDR1 as SEHNR and CDR2 as FQNEAQ (reference sequence). CDR3 size: 16 residues. The data belong to a study of cytomegalovirus exposure and HLA in healthy donors. On the study more broadly: About 85 million unique TCR sequences came from HLA-typed donors in an early release. Study findings and constraints: Later analysis associated a missense DCLRE1C variant with TCR beta V- and J-gene trimming. In a later analysis, TCR association rates varied by HLA locus: DRB1 most, HLA-C fewest.

The material sequenced was PBMCs. The TCR was taken from a woman between 18 and 29 years old in good health and CMV-seronegative. V is TRBV7-9 and J is TRBJ2-1, with a possible D match to TRBD2 (6 bases). The CDR3 region has the DNA TGTGCCAGCAGCCCCAATCACGGGACTCCTAACAATGAGCAGTTCTTC. The encoded protein is CASSPNHGTPNNEQFF.